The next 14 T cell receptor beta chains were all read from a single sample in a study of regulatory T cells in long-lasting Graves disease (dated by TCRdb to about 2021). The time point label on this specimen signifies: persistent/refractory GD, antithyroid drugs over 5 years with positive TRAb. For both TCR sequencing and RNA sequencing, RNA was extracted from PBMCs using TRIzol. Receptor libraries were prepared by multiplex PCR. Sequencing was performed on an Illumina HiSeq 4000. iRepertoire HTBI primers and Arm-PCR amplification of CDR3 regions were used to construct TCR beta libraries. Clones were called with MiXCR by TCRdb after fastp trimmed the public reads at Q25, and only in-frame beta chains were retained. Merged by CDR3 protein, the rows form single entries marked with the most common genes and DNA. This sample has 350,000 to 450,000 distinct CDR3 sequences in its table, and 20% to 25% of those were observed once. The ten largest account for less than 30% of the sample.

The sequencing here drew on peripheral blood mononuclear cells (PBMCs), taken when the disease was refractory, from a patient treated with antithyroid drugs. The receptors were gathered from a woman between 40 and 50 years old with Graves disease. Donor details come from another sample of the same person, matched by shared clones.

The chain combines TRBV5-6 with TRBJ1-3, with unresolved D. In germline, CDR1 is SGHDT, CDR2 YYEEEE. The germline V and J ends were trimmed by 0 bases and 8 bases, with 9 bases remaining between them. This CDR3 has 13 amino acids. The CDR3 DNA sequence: TGTGCCAGCAGCTTGGGGCTGAAAGACACCATATATTTT. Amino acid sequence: CASSLGLKDTIYF.

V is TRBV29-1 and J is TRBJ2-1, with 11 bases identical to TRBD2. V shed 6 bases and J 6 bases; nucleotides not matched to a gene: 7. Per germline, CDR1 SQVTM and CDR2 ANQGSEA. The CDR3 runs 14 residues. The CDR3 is CSVHSGREGNEQFF. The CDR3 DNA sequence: TGCAGCGTCCATAGCGGGAGGGAGGGCAATGAGCAGTTCTTC.

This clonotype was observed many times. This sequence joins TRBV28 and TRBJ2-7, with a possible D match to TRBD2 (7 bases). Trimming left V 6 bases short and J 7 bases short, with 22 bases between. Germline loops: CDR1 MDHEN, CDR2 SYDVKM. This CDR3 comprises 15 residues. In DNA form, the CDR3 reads TGTGCCAGCAGCCACTGGGACGGGGGGCCGTGGGAGCAGTACTTC. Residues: CASSHWDGGPWEQYF.

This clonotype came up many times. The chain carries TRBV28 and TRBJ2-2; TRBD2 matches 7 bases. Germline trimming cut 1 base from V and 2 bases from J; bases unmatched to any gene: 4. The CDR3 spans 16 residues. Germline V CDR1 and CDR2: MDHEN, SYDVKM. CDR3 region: CASSLLREVNTGELFF. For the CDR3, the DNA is TGTGCCAGCAGTTTATTACGGGAGGTTAACACCGGGGAGCTGTTTTTT.

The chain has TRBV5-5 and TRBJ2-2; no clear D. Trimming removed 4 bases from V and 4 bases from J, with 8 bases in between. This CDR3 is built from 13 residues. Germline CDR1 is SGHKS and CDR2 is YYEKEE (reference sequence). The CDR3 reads CASSLDVTGELFF. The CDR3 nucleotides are TGTGCCAGCAGCCTGGACGTCACCGGGGAGCTGTTTTTT.

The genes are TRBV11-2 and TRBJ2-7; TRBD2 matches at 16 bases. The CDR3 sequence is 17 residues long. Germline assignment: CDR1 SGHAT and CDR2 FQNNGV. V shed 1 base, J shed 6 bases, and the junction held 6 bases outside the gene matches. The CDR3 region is CASSLAGTSGRASEQYF. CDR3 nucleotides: TGTGCCAGCAGCTTAGCCGGGACTAGCGGGAGGGCGAGCGAGCAGTACTTC.

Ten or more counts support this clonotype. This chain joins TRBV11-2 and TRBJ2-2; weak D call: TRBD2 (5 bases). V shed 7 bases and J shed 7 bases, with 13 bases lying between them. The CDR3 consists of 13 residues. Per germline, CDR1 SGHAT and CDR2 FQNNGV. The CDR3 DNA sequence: TGTGCCAGCACCCAGCGGTGGGACGGGGAGCTGTTTTTT. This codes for CASTQRWDGELFF.

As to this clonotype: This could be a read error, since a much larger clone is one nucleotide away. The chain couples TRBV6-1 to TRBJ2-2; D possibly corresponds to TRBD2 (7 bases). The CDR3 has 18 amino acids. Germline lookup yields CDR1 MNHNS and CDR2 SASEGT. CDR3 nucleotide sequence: TGTGCCAGCTCGAGACATTGGGGGGGGACATTACTCACCGGGGAGCTGCTTTTT. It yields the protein CASSRHWGGTLLTGELLF.

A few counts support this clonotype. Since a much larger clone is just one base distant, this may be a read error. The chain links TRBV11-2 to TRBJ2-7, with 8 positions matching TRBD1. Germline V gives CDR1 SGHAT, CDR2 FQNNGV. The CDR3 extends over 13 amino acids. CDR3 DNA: TGTGCCGGCAGCAGGACAGGGTTCTACGAGCAGTACTTC. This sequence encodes CAGSRTGFYEQYF.

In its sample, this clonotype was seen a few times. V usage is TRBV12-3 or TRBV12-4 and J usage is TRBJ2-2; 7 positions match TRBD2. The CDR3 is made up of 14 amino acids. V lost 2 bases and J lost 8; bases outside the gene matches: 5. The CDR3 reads CASSLRTRAGELFF. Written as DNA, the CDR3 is TGTGCCAGCAGTTTAAGGACTAGGGCGGGGGAGCTGTTTTTT.

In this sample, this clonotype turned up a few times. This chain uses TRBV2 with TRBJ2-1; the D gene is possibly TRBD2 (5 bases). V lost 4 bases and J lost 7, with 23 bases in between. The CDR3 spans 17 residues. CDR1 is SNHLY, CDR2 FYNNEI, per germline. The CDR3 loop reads CASSGLPGGGPRNEQFF. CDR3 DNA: TGTGCCAGCAGTGGTCTCCCCGGCGGAGGTCCAAGGAATGAGCAGTTCTTC.

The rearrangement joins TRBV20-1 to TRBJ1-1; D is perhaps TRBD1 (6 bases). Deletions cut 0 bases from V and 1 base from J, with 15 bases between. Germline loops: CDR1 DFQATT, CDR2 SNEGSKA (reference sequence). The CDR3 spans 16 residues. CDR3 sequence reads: CSARDNLRQENTEAFF. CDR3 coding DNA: TGCAGTGCTAGAGATAATTTGAGACAGGAGAACACTGAAGCTTTCTTT.

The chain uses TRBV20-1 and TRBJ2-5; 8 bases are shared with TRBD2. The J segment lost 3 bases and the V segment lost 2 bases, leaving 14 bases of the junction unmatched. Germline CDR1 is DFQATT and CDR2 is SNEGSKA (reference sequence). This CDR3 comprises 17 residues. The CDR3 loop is CSARPPRIWREEETQYF. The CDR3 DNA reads TGCAGTGCTAGACCTCCTCGAATTTGGCGGGAGGAAGAGACCCAGTACTTC.

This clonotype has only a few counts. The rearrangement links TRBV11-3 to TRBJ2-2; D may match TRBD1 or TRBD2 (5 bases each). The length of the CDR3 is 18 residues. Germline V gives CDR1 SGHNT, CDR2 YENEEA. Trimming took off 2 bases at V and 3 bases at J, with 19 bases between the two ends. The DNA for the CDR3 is TGTGCCAGCAGCTTAACCCCCTGGGGGAGCGAAGACACCGGGGAGCTGTTTTTT. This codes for CASSLTPWGSEDTGELFF.